Below, 22 T cell receptor beta chains from the same sample are listed, as sequenced in a study of blood T cell repertoires in COVID-19. Clones were sequenced by immunoSEQ multiplex PCR, and TCRdb holds only the in-frame ones, with some missing. Of roughly 200,000 clones in the sample, 80% to 90% were seen once. Sequencing was performed on peripheral blood. Receptors were obtained from a human donor with active or convalescent COVID-19. The donor label of this sample is uncertain.

This clone was detected only once. The rearrangement uses TRBV21-1 and TRBJ1-2; the D call TRBD1 from the table was never checked on the DNA. TRBV21-1 is recorded as a pseudogene. This CDR3 contains 15 residues. CDR3: CASSPGQGTNYGYTF. The CDR3, as DNA: TGTGCCAGCAGCCCCGGACAGGGAACTAACTATGGCTACACCTTC.

The genes are TRBV4-1 and TRBJ2-3; D possibly corresponds to TRBD1 (5 bases). V lost 1 base and J 3 bases, leaving 11 bases between the germline ends. The CDR3 runs to 15 residues. In germline, CDR1 is MGHRA, CDR2 YSYEKL. For the CDR3, the DNA is TGCGCCAGCAGCCAAGTGGCAGGGTGGACAGATACGCAGTATTTT. Its translation: CASSQVAGWTDTQYF.

The chain joins TRBV5-4 to TRBJ1-6; D remains unclear. The V gene's germline CDR1 is SGHNT and CDR2 YYREEE (reference sequence). Trimming took off 0 bases at V and 10 bases at J, with 11 bases between the two ends. The CDR3 covers 14 residues. The CDR3 region has the DNA TGTGCCAGCAGCTTGGGGGTTGCGAGGTCACCCCTCCACTTT. It translates to CASSLGVARSPLHF.

This clone has just a few counts. The rearrangement joins TRBV14 to TRBJ2-7; 7 nucleotides align to TRBD1. The CDR3 is 14 amino acids. Germline values: CDR1 SGHDN, CDR2 FVKESK. The trim removed 4 bases at V and 7 bases at J, leaving 10 bases unmatched. CDR3 DNA sequence: TGTGCCAGCAGCCCGACAGGGTTACTGGGGGAGCAGTACTTC. This codes for CASSPTGLLGEQYF.

As regards this clone: Other DNA sequences of this sample code for an identical CDR3. The chain carries TRBV5-4 and TRBJ2-3, with D uncertain. Trimming took 3 bases from V and 2 from J, leaving 4 bases between them. Germline V gene lookup returns CDR1 SGHNT and CDR2 YYREEE (reference sequence). The CDR3 consists of 12 residues. CDR3 coding DNA: TGTGCCAGCAGCTCATCCACAGATACGCAGTATTTT. This gives the protein CASSSSTDTQYF.

This chain joins TRBV3-1 (or the pseudogene TRBV3-2) and TRBJ1-1; perhaps TRBD1 as D (5 bases). The CDR3 length is 14 residues. The germline V gene encodes CDR1 LGHDT and CDR2 YNNKEL (reference sequence). With 1 base removed from V and 6 bases from J, the gap between germline ends came to 12 bases. The CDR3, as DNA: TGTGCCAGCAGCCAAGGTGTCAGGGTGGCTGAAGCTTTCTTT. Its protein is CASSQGVRVAEAFF.

The rearrangement uses TRBV19 and TRBJ2-7, with D perhaps TRBD1 (6 bases). This CDR3 spans 14 amino acids. The V and J ends lost 7 bases and 2 bases respectively, with 15 bases between them. Germline CDR1 and CDR2: LNHDA and SQIVND (reference sequence). CDR3 sequence: CASNQQGPTYEQYF. CDR3 nucleotide sequence: TGTGCCAGTAACCAACAGGGCCCGACCTACGAGCAGTACTTC.

This rearrangement joins TRBV30 to TRBJ2-1, with D perhaps TRBD1 (5 bases). The germline CDR1 and CDR2 sequences are GTSNPN and SVGIG (reference sequence). The ends were cut back, 5 bases at V and 9 bases at J, with 11 bases in the middle. The CDR3 has 11 amino acids. The CDR3 DNA reads TGTGCCTGGGGAAGACAGACTGAGCAGTTCTTC. Its translation: CAWGRQTEQFF.

The chain recombines TRBV18 with TRBJ2-7; TRBD1 aligns across 8 bases. Germline assignment: CDR1 KGHSH and CDR2 LQKENI. The CDR3 covers 12 residues. After removal of 6 bases from V and 5 bases from J, the junction contained 3 bases not matched to a gene. CDR3 residues: CASSPGQDEQYF. CDR3 bases: TGTGCCAGCTCTCCGGGACAGGACGAGCAGTACTTC.

The chain has TRBV7-2 and TRBJ2-5; unclear D gene. With 1 base removed from V and 5 bases from J, the gap between germline ends came to 11 bases. The germline V gene has CDR1 SGHTA and CDR2 FQGNSA. CDR3 length: 14 residues. CDR3 nucleotides: TGTGCCAGCAGCTTAGTTTACACCCCGGAGACCCAGTACTTC. Its protein product is CASSLVYTPETQYF. Combining the CDR3 with reference TRBV7-2 and TRBJ2-5 gives the whole variable domain GAGVSQSPSNKVTEKGKDVELRCDPISGHTALYWYRQSLGQGLEFLIYFQGNSAPDKSGLPSDRFSAERTGGSVSTLTIQRTQQEDSAVYLCASSLVYTPETQYFGPGTRLLVL.

The chain carries TRBV6-5 and TRBJ2-1; 7 bases are a match to TRBD2. CDR1 is MNHEY and CDR2 is SVGAGI in the germline V gene. This CDR3 is built from 15 residues. The J segment lost 10 bases and the V segment lost 2 bases, leaving 11 bases of the junction unmatched. The CDR3 DNA reads TGTGCCAGCAGTTACATGGCGGGGGAGGTATTAGAGCAGTTCTTC. This gives the protein CASSYMAGEVLEQFF.

The CDR3 DNA is TGTGCCAGCAGCTTAGGAGTGGGGGGGGACTATGGCTACACCTTC. Its translation: CASSLGVGGDYGYTF. V is TRBV28 and J is TRBJ1-2; D perhaps matches TRBD1 (5 bases). In germline, CDR1 is MDHEN, CDR2 SYDVKM. The CDR3 runs 15 residues. With 6 bases removed from V and 3 bases from J, the gap between germline ends came to 17 bases.

The V gene is TRBV6-6, the J gene TRBJ2-1; D might be TRBD2 (5 bases). The V gene lost 0 bases and the J gene lost 7 bases, with 7 bases spanning the gap. The CDR3 length is 13 residues. CDR1 is MNHNY and CDR2 is SVGAGI in the germline V gene (reference sequence). CDR3 DNA sequence: TGTGCCAGCAGTTACTCGCGACTAAATGAGCAGTTCTTC. This gives the protein CASSYSRLNEQFF.

The V call is TRBV7-6, the J call TRBJ2-6; D remains ambiguous. The ends were cut back, 10 bases at V and 2 bases at J, with 12 bases in the middle. The CDR3 runs to 14 residues. Germline V gene sequence: CDR1 SGHVS, CDR2 FNYEAQ. The DNA of the CDR3 is TGTGCCACCAGACAAACCACTGGGGCCAACGTCCTGACTTTC. Its protein is CATRQTTGANVLTF.

A remark on this clone: Other DNA sequences in this specimen translate into the identical CDR3. The gene calls are TRBV5-1 and TRBJ2-5; 8 bases agree with TRBD1. V was clipped by 0 bases and J by 5 bases; unmatched bases: 3. This CDR3 contains 14 residues. Per germline, CDR1 SGHRS and CDR2 YFSETQ. The CDR3 coding sequence is TGCGCCAGCAGCTTGGGTGACAGGGGTGAGACCCAGTACTTC. Amino acid sequence: CASSLGDRGETQYF.

This clone came up once. The CDR3 sequence: CSASGGRSGTDTQYF. CDR3 nucleotide sequence: TGCAGTGCTAGTGGCGGGAGATCGGGCACAGATACGCAGTATTTT. The chain joins TRBV20-1 to TRBJ2-3, with 7 bases that match TRBD2. This CDR3 is 15 amino acids long. V was pared by 3 bases and J by 1 base, with 7 bases of the junction left unmatched. CDR1 is DFQATT, CDR2 SNEGSKA, per germline (reference sequence).

DNA for the CDR3: TGTGCCAGCAGCTTACGAGCTAGCGGGTCCTACGAGCAGTACTTC. It specifies CASSLRASGSYEQYF. The chain is built from TRBV7-2 and TRBJ2-7, with 8 bases matching TRBD2. Germline V lookup: CDR1 SGHTA, CDR2 FQGNSA. The CDR3 spans 15 residues. V dropped 2 bases and J dropped 1; count of bases not matched to a gene: 4.

V is TRBV25-1 and J is TRBJ1-2; D possibly corresponds to TRBD1 (5 bases). Trimming removed 0 bases at V and 3 bases at J, with 11 bases between. The CDR3 runs to 15 residues. Germline loops: CDR1 MGHDK, CDR2 SYGVNS. CDR3 nucleotide sequence: TGTGCCAGCAGTGAATACCGAGGAGGGGACTATGGCTACACCTTC. As protein: CASSEYRGGDYGYTF.

The rearrangement joins TRBV2 to TRBJ2-6; D unresolved. Germline V CDR1 and CDR2: SNHLY, FYNNEI. CDR3 length: 15 amino acids. Trimming shortened V by 1 base and J by 4 bases, and 8 bases separated the two germline ends. The CDR3, as DNA: TGTGCCAGCAGTGAAGGGCAGGCAGGGGCCAACGTCCTGACTTTC. Translation gives CASSEGQAGANVLTF.

The gene calls are TRBV7-3 and TRBJ2-2; no clear D gene. The CDR3 covers 14 residues. V was pared by 2 bases and J by 7 bases, with 11 bases between. In germline, CDR1 is SGHTA, CDR2 FQGTGA. CDR3 in amino acids: CASSLEWRSGELFF. Written as DNA, the CDR3 is TGTGCCAGCAGCTTAGAATGGCGGAGCGGGGAGCTGTTTTTT.

This rearrangement joins TRBV7-9 to TRBJ1-1; tentative D call: TRBD1 (5 bases). The germline V gene encodes CDR1 SEHNR and CDR2 FQNEAQ (reference sequence). V gave up 9 bases and J gave up 2 bases, with 19 bases separating them. This CDR3 region has 15 residues. This chain's CDR3 is CARVPWAGGNTEAFF. CDR3 coding DNA: TGTGCCAGGGTTCCCTGGGCGGGGGGAAACACTGAAGCTTTCTTT.

The V call is TRBV19, the J call TRBJ1-2; 7 positions match TRBD1. This CDR3 has 13 amino acids. The germline CDR1 and CDR2 sequences are LNHDA and SQIVND (reference sequence). V lost 3 bases, J lost 9 bases, and 7 bases stayed unmatched. The CDR3 loop is CASSIRDRYRYTF. In nucleotides, the CDR3 is TGTGCCAGTAGTATCAGGGACAGATACCGCTACACCTTC.